This TCR beta chain originates from a study of blood T cell repertoires in COVID-19 (dated by TCRdb to the early 2020s). Describing the broader study: Samples from collaborators originated in the United States, Italy and Spain and spanned both the acute and convalescent phases of COVID-19. The prospective study material was composed of cDNA or gDNA derived from T cells, B-cell-depleted T cells, or PBMCs. Deeply sampled blood TCRbeta repertoires from subjects exposed to, actively infected with, or recovered from COVID-19 were included in the dataset. A freely available public database, intended as a resource for researchers studying the immune response to SARS-CoV-2, is where the repertoires were released. Samples were obtained from the ongoing ImmuneRACE study (first 160 participants) and from 1,254 subjects provided by 6 global collaborators. The sample metadata nearly always contained a de-identified subject ID, COVID-19 status, age in years and sex. Where HLA class I and class II types were available, the types were taken from metadata supplied by the sample provider, not from assay-based typing. Overall study results and their limits: How much clinical and demographic metadata was included differed by source and by participant, and the metadata was provided uncurated.

The CDR3, from cysteine to phenylalanine, totals 15 residues. Just CDR3 DNA is preserved here, 45 bases in frame from base 1. The germline V end is reduced by 4 bases and the J end by 4 bases; junction bases left unmatched: 6. Via the germline V gene, CDR1 is LGHNA and CDR2 YSLEER. The collaborating institutions used their own protocols to collect whole blood in K2EDTA tubes. For TCRbeta analysis, collaborator samples were shipped as frozen whole blood, as isolated PBMCs, or as DNA extracted from either sample type. This clone has just one count. Its antigen is currently not known. Qualities for individual bases were not recorded, and no much larger clone is one base off. The immunoSEQ Assay, a bias-controlled multiplex PCR, was used to amplify TCRbeta CDR3 regions from genomic DNA. As for the original processing: The number of nucleated cells in each sample was estimated from the amplification of reference gene primers within the assay. To quantify the absolute abundance of each unique TCRbeta CDR3 rearrangement, sequence reads were collapsed and filtered. For each sample, productive Simpson clonality was calculated by taking the square root of Simpson's diversity index across productive rearrangements. TCRdb carries this immuneACCESS record with in-frame sequences only. Its versions omit some clonotypes, under half of them owing to an unresolved V gene in the studies checked, with the rest unexplained. That table is the source of V, J and clone size, and D and trimming were worked out from the DNA. The sample table contains about 200,000 clones; only one count was recorded for around 84% of them. Almost 5% of the sample goes to the ten largest clones.

The sample consisted of peripheral blood. The chain couples TRBV4-3 to TRBJ2-2, and 7 junctional nucleotides match TRBD2. The TCR sequence derives from a woman of 80 years or more with acute or convalescent COVID-19. The bases are TGCGCCAGCAGCCTCTTGGGGGGGTCCACCGGGGAGCTGTTTTTT. Its protein product is CASSLLGGSTGELFF.